The clone carrying this T cell receptor beta chain occurred many times. This CDR3 region has 14 residues. The V gene's germline CDR1 is MNHEY and CDR2 SMNVEV (reference sequence). V was clipped by 3 bases and J by 1 base; unmatched bases: 2. The data derive from a study of early T cells in non-severe SARS-CoV-2 infection. TCRdb itself ran the 5' RACE reads through MiXCR, one entry per CDR3 protein. Here the sample spans 55,000 to 80,000 distinct CDR3 sequences, around a tenth being singletons. The sequence was collected from an adult who was a healthcare worker with PCR-confirmed SARS-CoV-2 infection or an uninfected control (not recorded which). Material: whole blood. The chain carries TRBV27 and TRBJ2-7; TRBD1 agrees at 8 bases. The CDR3 loop is CASSFTGGSYEQYF. In DNA, the CDR3 is TGTGCCAGCAGTTTTACAGGGGGTTCCTACGAGCAGTACTTC.